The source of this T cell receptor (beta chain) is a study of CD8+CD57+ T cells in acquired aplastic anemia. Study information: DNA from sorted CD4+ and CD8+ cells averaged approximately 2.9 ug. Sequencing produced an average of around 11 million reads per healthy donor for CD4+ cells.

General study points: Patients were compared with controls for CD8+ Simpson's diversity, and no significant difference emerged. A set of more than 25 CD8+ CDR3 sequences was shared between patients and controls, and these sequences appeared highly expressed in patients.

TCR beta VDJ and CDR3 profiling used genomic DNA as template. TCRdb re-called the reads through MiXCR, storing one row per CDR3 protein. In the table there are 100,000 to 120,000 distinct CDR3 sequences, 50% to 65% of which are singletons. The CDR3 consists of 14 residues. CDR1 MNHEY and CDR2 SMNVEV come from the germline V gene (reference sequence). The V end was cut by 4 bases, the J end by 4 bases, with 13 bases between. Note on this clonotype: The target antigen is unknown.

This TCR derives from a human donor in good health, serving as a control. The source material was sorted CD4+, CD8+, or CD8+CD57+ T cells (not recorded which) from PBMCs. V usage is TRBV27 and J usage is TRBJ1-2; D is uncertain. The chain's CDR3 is CASSSFLGSYGYTF. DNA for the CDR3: TGTGCCAGCAGTTCCTTTCTAGGGAGCTATGGCTACACCTTC.